The entry below describes one T cell receptor (beta chain). No antigen is known for it. This table comes from immunoSEQ multiplex PCR, and its TCRdb copy is limited to in-frame clones, with some not included. Of tens of thousands of clones in the sample, 83% are singletons; the top ten hold under 8%. The entry originates in a study of T cell responses to AZD1222 COVID-19 vaccine. The CDR3 has 15 amino acids. Germline CDR1 MGHRA, CDR2 YSYEKL. Trimming stripped 1 base from V and 8 bases from J, with 17 bases between. Study-wide results and caveats: Females outnumbered males among donors, who were mostly white British; clonal diversity was possibly underestimated.

The sample in question was peripheral blood, obtained 28 days after the second AZD1222 dose. This TCR derives from an adult who received the AZD1222 COVID-19 vaccine. The V gene is TRBV4-1, the J gene TRBJ1-2; unclear D gene. This CDR3 reads CASSQGAASVEGYTF. The CDR3 DNA follows: TGCGCCAGCAGCCAAGGTGCCGCCTCGGTCGAGGGCTACACCTTC.